Each of the 32 T cell receptor beta chains below was sequenced from the same sample in a study of CD8+CD57+ T cells in acquired aplastic anemia. For CDR3 and TCR beta VDJ profiling, genomic DNA was the template used. In TCRdb, the reads were re-called with MiXCR into one record per CDR3 protein. The sample carries approximately 81,000 distinct CDR3 sequences, around 44% recorded once. The sequenced sample consisted of sorted CD4+, CD8+, or CD8+CD57+ T cells (not recorded which) from PBMCs. Every receptor here comes from a human donor in good health, serving as a control.

The CDR3 nucleotides read TGCAGCGTTGAAATTCCACAGGGGGCTTACGAGCAGTACTTC. It is translated as CSVEIPQGAYEQYF. The rearrangement links TRBV29-1 to TRBJ2-7, with 9 bases lining up with TRBD1. CDR3 size: 14 residues. The junction had 6 bases not matched to a gene; V was cut back by 2 bases and J by 4 bases. Per germline, CDR1 SQVTM and CDR2 ANQGSEA.

About this clonotype itself: A junction boundary mismatches the germline segment, possibly from a read error. The chain links TRBV10-1 to TRBJ1-6, with TRBD1 matching over 12 bases. Germline values: CDR1 WNHNN, CDR2 SYGVQD (reference sequence). The CDR3 totals 10 residues. In DNA form, the CDR3 reads TGCGCCAGCAGGGGACAGGGGGCCTTATTT. It translates to CASRGQGALF.

This clonotype was seen a few times. The V gene is TRBV6-5, the J gene TRBJ2-1, with D uncertain. Trimming removed 2 bases from V and 4 bases from J, with 9 bases in between. Germline-derived CDR1 and CDR2 are MNHEY and SVGAGI. The CDR3 extends over 14 amino acids. CDR3 nucleotides: TGTGCCAGCAGTTACCGCGCAGAATACAATGAGCAGTTCTTC. It yields the protein CASSYRAEYNEQFF.

This chain connects TRBV2 to TRBJ2-7; 8 nucleotides align to TRBD2. CDR3 size: 14 residues. Germline values: CDR1 SNHLY, CDR2 FYNNEI. V dropped 3 bases and J dropped 5; count of bases not matched to a gene: 6. The CDR3 is CASSDYSGTHEQYF. DNA of the CDR3: TGTGCCAGCAGTGATTATAGCGGGACCCACGAGCAGTACTTC.

The rearrangement uses TRBV24-1 and TRBJ2-7, with D perhaps TRBD1 (6 bases). V was pared by 9 bases and J by 2 bases, with 13 bases between. CDR3 length equals 13 residues. The germline V gene encodes CDR1 KGHDR and CDR2 SFDVKD. The CDR3 spells CATQGGGTYEQYF. The CDR3 DNA reads TGTGCCACCCAAGGGGGTGGAACCTACGAGCAGTACTTC.

The chain uses TRBV29-1 and TRBJ2-7; 9 bases match TRBD1. There are 14 residues in the CDR3. Per the germline V gene, CDR1 is SQVTM and CDR2 is ANQGSEA. After removal of 0 bases from V and 6 bases from J, the junction contained 6 bases not matched to a gene. The CDR3 loop reads CSVEDGTGLFEQYF. DNA for the CDR3: TGCAGCGTTGAAGATGGGACAGGGCTGTTCGAGCAGTACTTC.

This clonotype was seen repeatedly, ten times or more. The V and J genes are TRBV7-9 and TRBJ1-2; 7 bases are shared with TRBD1. The CDR3 has 14 amino acids. V was clipped by 5 bases and J by 6 bases; unmatched bases: 9. Germline CDR1 is SEHNR and CDR2 is FQNEAQ (reference sequence). The CDR3 DNA reads as TGTGCCAGCAGCACGCCAGGGGGGGGCCATGGCTACACCTTC. It specifies CASSTPGGGHGYTF.

This clonotype was counted ten times or more. The V gene is TRBV5-4, the J gene TRBJ1-2; the match to TRBD1 covers 7 bases. The length of the CDR3 is 13 residues. Losses at the gene ends were 7 bases for V and 7 bases for J; bases not matched to a gene: 10. The germline V gene has CDR1 SGHNT and CDR2 YYREEE (reference sequence). The CDR3 sequence is CASLRDQGGGYTF. The CDR3 nucleotides are TGTGCCAGCCTGCGAGACCAGGGGGGTGGCTACACCTTC.

This clonotype has ten or more counts. This rearrangement joins TRBV7-6 to TRBJ2-1, with 7 bases aligning to TRBD1. V was clipped by 4 bases and J by 5 bases; unmatched bases: 2. Germline V gene sequence: CDR1 SGHVS, CDR2 FNYEAQ. The CDR3 has 13 residues. The CDR3 DNA sequence: TGTGCCAGCAGCTGGGACAGCAACAATGAGCAGTTCTTC. Its translation: CASSWDSNNEQFF.

This clonotype was picked up many times. This chain joins TRBV7-9 and TRBJ2-1; 8 nucleotides align to TRBD1. The V and J ends lost 5 bases and 3 bases, in that order; junction bases with no gene match: 9. The CDR3 loop spans 16 amino acids. The germline V gene encodes CDR1 SEHNR and CDR2 FQNEAQ (reference sequence). The CDR3 sequence: CASSGKDREFYNEQFF. CDR3 DNA sequence: TGTGCCAGCAGCGGAAAGGACAGGGAATTCTACAATGAGCAGTTCTTC.

This chain links TRBV6-1 with TRBJ1-6, with 7 bases aligning to TRBD1. With 8 bases clipped from V and 7 bases from J, the junction kept 17 bases outside the gene matches. CDR1 MNHNS and CDR2 SASEGT come from the germline V gene. The CDR3 runs to 17 residues. The CDR3 here is CASQGGEETLTNSPLHF. DNA for the CDR3: TGTGCCAGCCAGGGGGGCGAGGAAACTTTAACAAATTCACCCCTCCACTTT.

This clonotype was recorded at least ten times. CDR3 sequence (DNA): TGTGCCAGCAGTCCATCGGGGACCTCACGATTCTATGGCTACACCTTC. It specifies CASSPSGTSRFYGYTF. This chain connects TRBV9 to TRBJ1-2; D is perhaps TRBD1 (5 bases). The length of the CDR3 is 16 residues. Germline V gene lookup returns CDR1 SGDLS and CDR2 YYNGEE. Trimming took off 5 bases at V and 4 bases at J, with 21 bases between the two ends.

This sequence joins TRBV11-3 and TRBJ1-2, with D uncertain. Germline V gene sequence: CDR1 SGHNT, CDR2 YENEEA. V lost 7 bases and J 2 bases, leaving 14 bases between the germline ends. This CDR3 comprises 14 residues. The chain's CDR3 is CASTLGGLNYGYTF. CDR3 coding DNA: TGTGCCAGCACCCTAGGCGGACTCAACTATGGCTACACCTTC.

The V gene is TRBV2, the J gene TRBJ2-1, with 7 bases matching TRBD1. After removal of 5 bases from V and 4 bases from J, the junction contained 8 bases not matched to a gene. CDR3 length: 15 amino acids. Germline CDR1 reads SNHLY; CDR2 reads FYNNEI. Here the CDR3 reads CASSIPGTAYNEQFF. CDR3 DNA: TGTGCCAGCAGTATCCCCGGGACAGCGTACAATGAGCAGTTCTTC.

This clonotype appeared once. The chain joins TRBV10-2 to TRBJ2-5; 12 bases agree with TRBD2. Germline V gene data show CDR1 as WSHSY and CDR2 as SAAADI. The V gene end was trimmed by 10 bases and the J gene end by 3 bases; junction bases not matched to a gene: 9. This CDR3 is 15 amino acids long. The CDR3 coding sequence is TGCGCCACCTCCGGGACTAGCGGGCCAAAAGAGACCCAGTACTTC. Encoded protein: CATSGTSGPKETQYF.

The V and J genes are TRBV4-1 and TRBJ1-2, with a possible D match to TRBD1 (6 bases). This CDR3 has 18 residues. Trimming stripped 0 bases from V and 7 bases from J, with 24 bases between. CDR1 MGHRA and CDR2 YSYEKL come from the germline V gene. DNA of the CDR3: TGCGCCAGCAGCCAAGACTGGGAGGGGGACACTTCTAATGGTGGCTACACCTTC. Amino acid sequence: CASSQDWEGDTSNGGYTF.

There are many counts of this clonotype. The chain links TRBV25-1 to TRBJ2-1, with 11 bases fitting TRBD2. The CDR3 totals 17 residues. The germline CDR1 and CDR2 sequences are MGHDK and SYGVNS. V dropped 1 base and J dropped 5; count of bases not matched to a gene: 7. In nucleotides, the CDR3 is TGTGCCAGCAGTGAATTAGCAACTAGCGGGAGAAACAATGAGCAGTTCTTC. It encodes CASSELATSGRNNEQFF.

This sequence joins TRBV2 and TRBJ1-1; possibly TRBD1 for D (6 bases). V was pared by 7 bases and J by 4 bases, with 16 bases between. In germline, CDR1 is SNHLY, CDR2 FYNNEI. The CDR3 covers 14 residues. This CDR3 reads CASMRAGESTEAFF. Written as DNA, the CDR3 is TGTGCCAGCATGAGGGCAGGGGAGAGCACTGAAGCTTTCTTT.

This chain joins TRBV5-8 and TRBJ1-2; D is possibly TRBD1 (5 bases). The V end was cut by 6 bases, the J end by 2 bases, with 14 bases between. The CDR3 is made up of 14 amino acids. Germline CDR1 and CDR2: SGHTS and YDEGEE. As DNA, the CDR3 is TGTGCCAGCACCACCCTCGGGACGAACTATGGCTACACCTTC. Protein sequence: CASTTLGTNYGYTF.

This clonotype was seen repeatedly, ten times or more. The genes are TRBV20-1 and TRBJ2-7; D possibly corresponds to TRBD1 (6 bases). The germline V and J ends were trimmed by 6 bases and 0 bases, with 21 bases remaining between them. This CDR3 comprises 16 residues. The germline V gene encodes CDR1 DFQATT and CDR2 SNEGSKA (reference sequence). The CDR3 is CSALDEQGESSYEQYF. The CDR3 DNA sequence: TGCAGTGCCTTAGACGAACAGGGAGAGTCCTCCTACGAGCAGTACTTC.

This rearrangement joins TRBV7-8 to TRBJ2-7; no clear D. Germline V gene sequence: CDR1 SGHVS, CDR2 FQNEAQ. Trimming removed 5 bases at V and 3 bases at J, with 11 bases between. This CDR3 has 13 residues. The CDR3 sequence: CASSALGRYEQYF. The CDR3 DNA follows: TGTGCCAGCAGCGCACTCGGGCGCTACGAGCAGTACTTC.

J is TRBJ1-5 and V is TRBV27; D uncertain. The V and J ends lost 2 bases and 3 bases respectively, with 5 bases between them. Germline V gives CDR1 MNHEY, CDR2 SMNVEV (reference sequence). The CDR3 contains 13 residues. The CDR3 here is CASSLAPNQPQHF. Here the CDR3 DNA reads TGTGCCAGCAGTTTAGCCCCCAATCAGCCCCAGCATTTT.

This clonotype was counted a few times. The CDR3 nucleotides read TGTGCCAGCAGTTTTTCACAGGGTTTCGAGCAGTACTTC. It translates to CASSFSQGFEQYF. This chain uses TRBV27 with TRBJ2-7; D might be TRBD1 (6 bases). V was clipped by 3 bases and J by 6 bases, with 12 bases between them. The CDR3 has 13 residues. The V gene's germline CDR1 is MNHEY and CDR2 SMNVEV (reference sequence).

Notes on this clonotype: Possible read error: a much larger clone is one base away. The chain recombines TRBV20-1 with TRBJ1-3; 7 bases are a match to TRBD1. There are 16 residues in the CDR3. Per germline, CDR1 DFQATT and CDR2 SNEGSKA (reference sequence). CDR3 loop: CSATLGQGVSGNTVYF. The CDR3 DNA follows: TGCAGTGCTACTTTAGGTCAGGGGGTCTCTGGAAACACCGTATATTTT.

This clonotype has only a few counts. The CDR3 DNA reads as TGTGCCAGCAGTTACACCGGAGACCTCTACAATGAGCAGTTCTTC. Its protein product is CASSYTGDLYNEQFF. This chain uses TRBV6-5 with TRBJ2-1, with no clear D. The CDR3 contains 15 residues. The germline V gene has CDR1 MNHEY and CDR2 SVGAGI. Trimming removed 2 bases from V and 3 bases from J, with 11 bases in between.

This clonotype was picked up a small number of times. At one end, the junction sequence differs from germline, possibly due to a read error. The genes are TRBV7-8 and TRBJ1-2, with TRBD1 as a possible D gene (6 bases). The length of the CDR3 is 14 residues. Germline CDR1 and CDR2: SGHVS and FQNEAQ. CDR3 protein: CTSRSPTGHYGYTF. CDR3 nucleotides: TGTACCAGCAGATCCCCGACAGGCCACTATGGCTACACCTTC.

This clonotype was seen once. The genes are TRBV7-2 and TRBJ1-1; D is undetermined. CDR3 length: 14 residues. V was cut by 4 bases and J by 5 bases, with 14 bases left in between. The germline CDR1 and CDR2 sequences are SGHTA and FQGNSA. The CDR3 bases are TGTGCCAGCAGCTCAGCGAGGGTTAGGACTGAAGCTTTCTTT. Translated: CASSSARVRTEAFF.

This clonotype was seen once. This may arise from a read error, as a much more abundant clone is one base away. The CDR3 bases are TGCAGTGCTAGAGGGGACGGGACTAGCGGGAGATATGAGCAGTACTTC. This gives the protein CSARGDGTSGRYEQYF. The V and J genes are TRBV20-1 and TRBJ2-7; the match to TRBD2 covers 14 bases. The CDR3 covers 16 residues. The V and J ends lost 1 base and 7 bases, in that order; junction bases with no gene match: 9. The germline gives CDR1 DFQATT, CDR2 SNEGSKA (reference sequence).

This clonotype was seen only a few times. J is TRBJ1-3 and V is TRBV4-1; D remains ambiguous. The CDR3 contains 14 residues. CDR1 MGHRA and CDR2 YSYEKL come from the germline V gene. The ends were cut back, 3 bases at V and 1 base at J, with 7 bases in the middle. The CDR3 DNA reads as TGCGCCAGCAGCCATGTGGCATCTGGAAACACCATATATTTT. It is translated as CASSHVASGNTIYF.

This clonotype came up many times. V gene TRBV7-9 combines with J gene TRBJ1-4; D not certain. Between the trimmed V and J ends, which lost 7 bases and 4 bases, there was a span of 7 bases. The CDR3 is made up of 12 amino acids. The V gene's germline CDR1 is SEHNR and CDR2 FQNEAQ (reference sequence). The CDR3 DNA reads as TGTGCCAGCACCTCATTTAATGAAAAACTGTTTTTT. Translated, it gives CASTSFNEKLFF.

The chain has TRBV10-3 and TRBJ1-5; no clear D gene. V was clipped by 0 bases and J by 5 bases, with 5 bases between them. The CDR3 length is 13 residues. CDR1 and CDR2 from the germline V gene are ENHRY and SYGVKD. In DNA, the CDR3 is TGTGCCATCAGTGAGTCACCAGATCAGCCCCAGCATTTT. This gives the protein CAISESPDQPQHF.

This clonotype appeared a few times. The chain employs TRBV12-3 or TRBV12-4 and TRBJ2-1, with 7 nucleotides matching TRBD2. The CDR3 sequence is 14 residues long. J gave up 2 bases and V 9 bases, and 7 bases lay outside the gene matches. CDR3 in amino acids: CASWEGMPYNEQFF. The DNA of the CDR3 is TGTGCCAGTTGGGAGGGGATGCCCTACAATGAGCAGTTCTTC.